This entry lists 23 T cell receptor beta chains sequenced from one sample in a study of T cell responses to AZD1222 COVID-19 vaccine. Profiling relied on immunoSEQ multiplex PCR, and the TCRdb table lists in-frame clones only, not all of them. Of under 200,000 clones in the sample, roughly nine tenths were seen once. The sequences come from peripheral blood, collected 28 days after the second AZD1222 dose. These receptors originate from an adult who received the AZD1222 COVID-19 vaccine.

The CDR3 loop is CASSRAPGQGNEKLFF. The CDR3 DNA follows: TGTGCCAGCAGCCGAGCCCCGGGACAGGGAAATGAAAAACTGTTTTTT. This rearrangement joins TRBV5-4 to TRBJ1-4; 9 nucleotides align to TRBD1. The CDR3 totals 16 residues. Losses at the gene ends were 4 bases for V and 5 bases for J; bases not matched to a gene: 9. Germline CDR1 and CDR2: SGHNT and YYREEE (reference sequence).

This clone has only a few counts. This chain links TRBV19 with TRBJ1-1, with D perhaps matching TRBD1 (6 bases). The germline CDR1 and CDR2 sequences are LNHDA and SQIVND (reference sequence). CDR3 length: 19 residues. V lost 3 bases and J 1 base, leaving 24 bases between the germline ends. CDR3 region: CASSMSYHHRDLGNTEAFF. CDR3 bases: TGTGCCAGTAGTATGTCGTATCATCACAGGGATCTAGGGAACACTGAAGCTTTCTTT. Full variable domain (rest looked up from reference TRBV19 and TRBJ1-1): DGGITQSPKYLFRKEGQNVTLSCEQNLNHDAMYWYRQDPGQGLRLIYYSQIVNDFQKGDIAEGYSVSREKKESFPLTVTSAQKNPTAFYLCASSMSYHHRDLGNTEAFFGQGTRLTVV.

This clone was picked up one time. The V call is TRBV20-1, the J call TRBJ1-2; 12 bases map to TRBD1. Germline loops: CDR1 DFQATT, CDR2 SNEGSKA (reference sequence). CDR3 size: 11 residues. CDR3 residues: CRGQGAYGYTF. For the CDR3, the DNA is TGCAGGGGACAGGGGGCCTATGGCTACACCTTC.

The gene calls are TRBV9 and TRBJ1-2; a weak D match, TRBD1 (5 bases). Trimming removed 0 bases from V and 3 bases from J, with 12 bases in between. Germline V CDR1 and CDR2: SGDLS, YYNGEE. The CDR3 loop spans 15 amino acids. In nucleotides, the CDR3 is TGTGCCAGCAGCGTAGCTTCGGGGGGATACTATGGCTACACCTTC. Protein sequence: CASSVASGGYYGYTF.

The chain couples TRBV5-1 to TRBJ1-1; D is uncertain. The germline CDR1 and CDR2 sequences are SGHRS and YFSETQ. Trimming pared 0 bases from V and 2 bases from J, leaving 11 bases between. CDR3 length: 15 amino acids. In DNA form, the CDR3 reads TGCGCCAGCAGCTTGGCTCGGACTCTAAACACTGAAGCTTTCTTT. Its translation is CASSLARTLNTEAFF.

The V call is TRBV10-1, the J call TRBJ2-1; tentatively, D is TRBD1 (6 bases). CDR1 and CDR2 from the germline V gene are WNHNN and SYGVQD (reference sequence). Trimming took 4 bases from V and 0 from J, leaving 13 bases between them. The CDR3 totals 16 residues. CDR3: CASSGSRGSSYNEQFF. The CDR3 region has the DNA TGCGCCAGCAGTGGGTCCAGGGGCAGCTCCTACAATGAGCAGTTCTTC.

The V and J genes are TRBV19 and TRBJ1-3, with D perhaps matching TRBD1 (6 bases). The CDR3 spans 15 residues. CDR1 and CDR2 (germline): LNHDA, SQIVND (reference sequence). V gave up 5 bases and J gave up 0 bases, with 11 bases separating them. CDR3 residues: CASSGADSSGNTIYF. The DNA for the CDR3 is TGTGCCAGTAGTGGGGCGGACAGCTCTGGAAACACCATATATTTT. Complete variable domain (other parts from reference TRBV19 and TRBJ1-3): DGGITQSPKYLFRKEGQNVTLSCEQNLNHDAMYWYRQDPGQGLRLIYYSQIVNDFQKGDIAEGYSVSREKKESFPLTVTSAQKNPTAFYLCASSGADSSGNTIYFGEGSWLTVV.

V is TRBV7-9 and J is TRBJ1-2, with a weak D call TRBD1 (5 bases). CDR1 is SEHNR, CDR2 FQNEAQ, per germline (reference sequence). The CDR3 spans 14 residues. Trimming cost V 1 base and J 8 bases, with 14 bases left between them. The CDR3 protein is CASSLVSGEEGYTF. The CDR3 nucleotides read TGTGCCAGCAGCTTAGTTTCGGGGGAGGAAGGCTACACCTTC.

The chain combines TRBV19 with TRBJ1-2, with D unresolved. The V end was cut by 7 bases, the J end by 8 bases, with 14 bases between. Germline lookup yields CDR1 LNHDA and CDR2 SQIVND (reference sequence). The CDR3 sequence is 12 residues long. CDR3 sequence: CASKSGSRGYTF. Here the CDR3 DNA reads TGTGCCAGTAAGAGTGGATCTCGGGGCTACACCTTC.

The chain uses TRBV25-1 and TRBJ1-6, with 7 bases lining up with TRBD1. V shed 4 bases, J shed 10 bases, and the junction held 13 bases outside the gene matches. CDR3 length equals 16 residues. The germline gives CDR1 MGHDK, CDR2 SYGVNS. The CDR3 DNA reads TGTGCCAGCAGTGCCCTCCGGGACAGTCCTGAATCACCCCTCCACTTT. This encodes CASSALRDSPESPLHF.

This chain joins TRBV9 and TRBJ2-7; maybe TRBD2 (6 bases). The CDR3 length is 16 residues. In germline, CDR1 is SGDLS, CDR2 YYNGEE. Trimming shortened V by 0 bases and J by 0 bases, and 13 bases separated the two germline ends. The CDR3 bases are TGTGCCAGCAGCGTAGGAGGGAGGATGGGCTCCTACGAGCAGTACTTC. Its translation: CASSVGGRMGSYEQYF.

V and J are TRBV19 and TRBJ1-4; maybe TRBD1 (6 bases). The germline V gene has CDR1 LNHDA and CDR2 SQIVND (reference sequence). V was clipped by 5 bases and J by 3 bases, with 10 bases between them. There are 14 residues in the CDR3. The CDR3 coding sequence is TGTGCCAGTAGTCGAAGGGGGTCTAATGAAAAACTGTTTTTT. Translating it yields CASSRRGSNEKLFF.

The CDR3 coding sequence is TGTGCCTGGAGGGGTATGAACACTGAAGCTTTCTTT. It specifies CAWRGMNTEAFF. V and J are TRBV30 and TRBJ1-1, with unresolved D. Germline CDR1 GTSNPN, CDR2 SVGIG (reference sequence). This CDR3 spans 12 amino acids. Trimming shortened V by 3 bases and J by 0 bases, and 5 bases separated the two germline ends.

This clone was recorded only once. The rearrangement links TRBV1 to TRBJ1-2. TRBV1 is termed a pseudogene. CDR3 length: 13 amino acids. The CDR3 DNA is TGCACCAGCAGCCAGAAGCTGGGGTATGGCTACACCTTC. The encoded protein is CTSSQKLGYGYTF.

The chain joins TRBV14 to TRBJ2-5, with 9 positions matching TRBD1. Germline V CDR1 and CDR2: SGHDN, FVKESK. This CDR3 region has 15 residues. V dropped 5 bases and J dropped 5; count of bases not matched to a gene: 9. Here the CDR3 reads CASSARDRVLETQYF. As DNA, the CDR3 is TGTGCCAGCAGCGCCCGGGACAGGGTTTTGGAGACCCAGTACTTC.

This chain uses TRBV15 with TRBJ1-4; a possible D gene is TRBD1 (6 bases). CDR1 is LNHNV, CDR2 YYDKDF, per germline (reference sequence). CDR3 length equals 19 residues. V lost 4 bases and J 5 bases, leaving 26 bases between the germline ends. CDR3 nucleotide sequence: TGTGCCACCAGCACCCTTGACTCGATCGTGGGGGGCCTAAATGAAAAACTGTTTTTT. It specifies CATSTLDSIVGGLNEKLFF.

J is TRBJ2-2 and V is TRBV2, with unresolved D. This CDR3 is built from 15 residues. The V end lost 7 bases, the J end lost 1 base, and 13 bases lay between the germline ends. Germline-derived CDR1 and CDR2 are SNHLY and FYNNEI. This chain's CDR3 is CASMTTNLNTGELFF. In DNA form, the CDR3 reads TGTGCCAGCATGACAACCAACCTGAACACCGGGGAGCTGTTTTTT.

V gene TRBV5-1 combines with J gene TRBJ1-2, with TRBD1 as a possible D gene (5 bases). This CDR3 has 13 residues. Trimming removed 5 bases at V and 2 bases at J, with 10 bases between. CDR1 is SGHRS and CDR2 is YFSETQ in the germline V gene. This CDR3 reads CASRERQNYGYTF. The CDR3 DNA sequence: TGCGCCAGCAGGGAGCGACAGAACTATGGCTACACCTTC.

CDR3 amino acids: CASSQVGASYNSPLHF. CDR3 nucleotides: TGTGCCAGCAGCCAAGTGGGAGCCTCCTATAATTCACCCCTCCACTTT. V gene TRBV14 combines with J gene TRBJ1-6; D is unclear. There are 16 residues in the CDR3. Germline V gene lookup returns CDR1 SGHDN and CDR2 FVKESK. Trimming took 1 base from V and 0 from J, leaving 7 bases between them. Full variable domain (missing parts from reference TRBV14 and TRBJ1-6): EAGVTQFPSHSVIEKGQTVTLRCDPISGHDNLYWYRRVMGKEIKFLLHFVKESKQDESGMPNNRFLAERTGGTYSTLKVQPAELEDSGVYFCASSQVGASYNSPLHFGNGTRLTVT.

This chain connects TRBV5-4 to TRBJ1-4; no definite D call. This CDR3 region has 14 residues. Germline assignment: CDR1 SGHNT and CDR2 YYREEE (reference sequence). Trimming cost V 7 bases and J 5 bases, with 15 bases left between them. The CDR3 loop reads CASHNSGYNEKLFF. CDR3 sequence (DNA): TGTGCCAGCCATAACTCGGGTTACAATGAAAAACTGTTTTTT.

As DNA, the CDR3 is TGTGCCAGATTCTGGACGGGGGGACGCACAGATACGCAGTATTTT. This codes for CARFWTGGRTDTQYF. The chain recombines TRBV6-5 with TRBJ2-3, with 7 positions matching TRBD2. CDR3 size: 15 residues. The germline V gene has CDR1 MNHEY and CDR2 SVGAGI. Trimming took 9 bases from V and 1 from J; bases not matched to a gene: 10.

The chain couples TRBV10-1 to TRBJ1-3, with TRBD1 as a possible D gene (5 bases). Deletions cut 7 bases from V and 4 bases from J, with 11 bases between. Germline V gene lookup returns CDR1 WNHNN and CDR2 SYGVQD (reference sequence). This CDR3 contains 13 residues. CDR3 DNA sequence: TGCGCCAGCACGGGCAGGGAGGGAAACACCATATATTTT. The encoded protein is CASTGREGNTIYF.

This clone came up a few times. The chain recombines TRBV12-5 with TRBJ1-2, with D perhaps TRBD1 (6 bases). The CDR3 covers 12 residues. Per germline, CDR1 LGHNT and CDR2 FRNRAP. V was cut by 6 bases and J by 8 bases, with 13 bases left in between. In nucleotides, the CDR3 is TGTGCTAGTGGCAACGAAGGGGGAGGCTACACCTTC. Amino acids: CASGNEGGGYTF.